This TCR beta chain is from a study of T cells expressing NK-cell markers. This CDR3 has 16 residues. Germline assignment: CDR1 DFQATT and CDR2 SNEGSKA (reference sequence). TCRdb re-called the 5' RACE reads and shows each CDR3 protein once, DNA omitted. The sample's table shows about 550,000 distinct CDR3 sequences. Input material: blood T cells: a sorted CD56 or NKG2C T cell subset, CD4+ or CD8+ T cells, or bulk PBMC T cells (not recorded which). The chain links TRBV20-1 to TRBJ2-3; TCRdb returns TRBD1, unconfirmable since there is no DNA. This TCR was recovered from a man younger than 30 in good health. The CDR3 sequence is CSARVRTFGAADTQYF.